This T cell receptor (beta chain) was sequenced in a study of Ad26.COV2.S vaccination and SARS-CoV-2 variants. There are 17 residues in the CDR3. V was pared by 4 bases and J by 4 bases, with 11 bases of the junction left unmatched. CDR1 is KGHDR and CDR2 is SFDVKD in the germline V gene. The treatment is: 15 to 20 received Ad26.COV2.S at low or high dose, single or two shots; roughly five received placebo; per-sample allocation not given. Collection of the samples took place on day 63 after the first injection of vaccine or placebo. TCRdb's copy holds only in-frame clones and misses some; the assay was immunoSEQ multiplex PCR. The sample comprises approximately 400,000 clones, about 85% of which are singletons, and around 3.3% rests with the top ten.

This material consisted of peripheral blood, taken in a trial of Ad26.COV2.S vaccine versus placebo. This TCR was recovered from a person between 18 and 60 years old who received the Ad26.COV2.S COVID-19 vaccine or a placebo. The chain employs TRBV24-1 and TRBJ2-1, with TRBD1 matching 8 bases. In DNA form, the CDR3 reads TGTGCCACCAGTGAGTTTTCCGGGGACAGGAGGTACAATGAGCAGTTCTTC. Translating gives CATSEFSGDRRYNEQFF.